The clone carrying this TCR beta chain occurred many times. The antigen is not known. The record originates from a study of T cells in Graves' hyperthyroidism and ophthalmopathy. Study overall: Pretreatment peripheral blood was obtained at initial diagnosis.

Trimming removed 6 bases from V and 5 bases from J, with 16 bases in between. The CDR3 loop spans 14 amino acids. The source material, RNA transcripts, was used to amplify TCR beta CDR3 regions. An initial round of RT-PCR targeting the TCR CDR3 relied on the HTBI primer set. Using its own MiXCR run on the multiplex PCR reads, TCRdb lists one record per CDR3 protein. The sample carries under 300,000 distinct CDR3 sequences, roughly 13% recorded once. Whole-study findings and limits: Blood held most thyroid clonotypes expanded above 0.001 frequency. The model forecast ophthalmopathy, anticipating it by a median approximately 6.2 months before onset.

The chain combines TRBV12-3 or TRBV12-4 with TRBJ1-1; no firm D call. The TCR was taken from a woman in her thirties or forties with Graves' hyperthyroidism. The sample consisted of blood. The CDR3 loop reads CASSPTHVGTEAFF. The CDR3 DNA sequence: TGTGCCAGCAGCCCAACCCACGTAGGGACTGAAGCTTTCTTT.